The present T cell receptor (beta chain) was sequenced within a study of T-cell reconstitution after alpha-beta-depleted transplantation in children. Between the trimmed V and J ends, which lost 6 bases and 0 bases, there was a span of 4 bases. CDR3 length equals 12 residues. Germline CDR1 reads ENHRY; CDR2 reads SYGVKD. Ten or more counts support this clonotype. Unique molecular identifiers featured in how the TCRbeta library was prepared. TCRdb analysed the PCR reads with MiXCR anew, one entry per CDR3 protein. The data hold about 640,000 distinct CDR3 sequences, with roughly 15% observed a single time.

The TCR originated in a human donor who donated a stem cell graft to a child with acute myeloid leukemia. The chain carries TRBV10-3 and TRBJ2-3, with no clear D. This specimen was PBMCs from the stem cell graft donor, taken from the stem cell graft. In DNA form, the CDR3 reads TGTGCCATCAGCCCGAGCACAGATACGCAGTATTTT. Amino acid sequence: CAISPSTDTQYF.